This T cell receptor beta chain was recovered during a study of T cell repertoires in cytomegalovirus infection. About the study: Based on public TCR beta signatures, there were indications of CMV infection and of a matching HLA type. Study conclusions and caveats: Clonotype analysis showed dominance of the ex vivo response by HLA-C-restricted CMV-specific TCR beta clonotypes.

MiXCR, run by TCRdb on the reads, gives a single entry per CDR3 protein. The data hold 250,000 to 300,000 distinct CDR3 sequences, with 20% to 30% observed a single time. Comment on this clonotype: What it binds is unknown.

The sequenced material came from PBMCs. This TCR was recovered from a human donor in good health (CMV status not recorded). Some clones in this sample may be carry-over from other donors' samples.

The CDR3: CASSFSQGPMEDEQYF. The CDR3 bases are TGCGCCAGCAGCTTTTCACAGGGGCCCATGGAGGACGAGCAGTACTTC. This chain connects TRBV5-1 to TRBJ2-7, with TRBD1 identical over 7 bases. V shed 2 bases and J 5 bases; nucleotides not matched to a gene: 13. Germline V gives CDR1 SGHRS, CDR2 YFSETQ. This CDR3 comprises 16 residues.